A selection of T cell receptor beta chains follows, all from one sample in a study of cytomegalovirus exposure and HLA in healthy donors. Sequenced by immunoSEQ multiplex PCR; TCRdb stores in-frame clones only, minus some. The repertoire has about 240,000 clones, about 81% of them found once; the top ten carry 8%. Source material: PBMCs. Receptor source: a woman aged 60-70 years in good health and CMV-seropositive. The CDR3 runs from the conserved cysteine through the conserved F or W. D genes are given only for firm matches. Some rows have no size entry. The others give once, few or many, or a class for an expanded clone.

D	size	V	J	DNA	CDR3
TRBD1	once	TRBV5-1	TRBJ2-2	TGCGCCAGCAGCTTACAGGGGGTGGAAACGAACACCGGGGAGCTGTTTTTT	CASSLQGVETNTGELFF
NA	NA	TRBV27	TRBJ2-3	TGTGCCAGCAGTTTATTGTCCGGAGTTGGGGATACGCAGTATTTT	CASSLLSGVGDTQYF
NA	NA	TRBV7-8	TRBJ2-7	TGTGCCAGCAACAAGGCGGGCACGAACTACGAGCAGTACTTC	CASNKAGTNYEQYF
NA	NA	TRBV4-1	TRBJ2-1	TGCGCCAGCAGCCAAGACCCGCAGGGTTTGAATGAGCAGTTCTTC	CASSQDPQGLNEQFF
TRBD1	few	TRBV11-2	TRBJ1-4	TGTGCCAGCAGCACCCGGACAGGGGGAAATGAAAAACTGTTTTTT	CASSTRTGGNEKLFF
NA	NA	TRBV5-1	TRBJ2-7	TGCGCCAGCAGCCGAGAGGGCTACGAGCAATACTTC	CASSREGYEQYF
TRBD1	NA	TRBV5-1	TRBJ2-5	TGCGCCAGCAGCTTGCAGACAGGGCGAGAGACCCAGTACTTC	CASSLQTGRETQYF
NA	NA	TRBV29-1	TRBJ2-3	TGCAGCGTTGGGACACGAAGCACAGATACGCAGTATTTT	CSVGTRSTDTQYF
TRBD1	NA	TRBV28	TRBJ2-7	TGTGCCAGCAAGAGGACAGGGAGCTACGAGCAGTACTTC	CASKRTGSYEQYF
NA	NA	TRBV21-1	TRBJ2-3	TGTGCCAGCAGGGGACAGGGAGGAGATACGCAGTATTTT	CASRGQGGDTQYF
NA	NA	TRBV27	TRBJ1-1	TGTGCCAGCAGTCCCCTGGGCGGGAGCACTGAAGCTTTCTTT	CASSPLGGSTEAFF
NA	NA	TRBV6-1	TRBJ1-5	TGTGCCAGCAGTGAAGAGACAGTTAGCAATCAGCCCCAGCATTTT	CASSEETVSNQPQHF
TRBD2	NA	TRBV29-1	TRBJ2-1	TGCAGCGTCGAAGGGACTAGAGTTTCCTACAATGAGCAGTTCTTC	CSVEGTRVSYNEQFF
NA	NA	TRBV28	TRBJ2-2	TGTGCCAGCAGTTTAATCATGACTTTAAGCACCGGGGAGCTGTTTTTT	CASSLIMTLSTGELFF
TRBD2	NA	TRBV28	TRBJ2-3	TGTGCCAGCAGCTTACTCCGGGAGGGCCTAAGAGATACGCAGTATTTT	CASSLLREGLRDTQYF
NA	NA	TRBV14	TRBJ1-2	TGTGCCAGCAGCCATTGGGGGGGCACCTTGGGTGGCTACACCTTC	CASSHWGGTLGGYTF
NA	NA	TRBV6-1	TRBJ2-7	TGTGCCAGCAGTGAAGCTTCGAGACAGGGAGGGCAGTACTTC	CASSEASRQGGQYF
NA	NA	TRBV5-4	TRBJ1-1	TGTGCCAGCAGCTTGGCAGGGCTGGGAAACACTGAAGCTTTCTTT	CASSLAGLGNTEAFF
TRBD1	NA	TRBV29-1	TRBJ2-7	TGCAGCGTTGAACCAGGGGGTGGCGAGCAGTACTTC	CSVEPGGGEQYF
NA	few	TRBV25-1	TRBJ2-7	TGTGCCAGCAGTGAATTTAGTTCGGGGATTAAACACTTC	CASSEFSSGIKHF
TRBD2	once	TRBV7-8	TRBJ2-1	TGTGCCAGCGAATTGGGGGATCTAGCGGGACCCATAAGGAACAATGAGCAGTTCTTC	CASELGDLAGPIRNNEQFF
NA	NA	TRBV10-3	TRBJ2-1	TGTGCCATCAAGGGGACAAGAGCGAGCGGGATAAATGAGCAGTTCTTC	CAIKGTRASGINEQFF
NA	NA	TRBV5-1	TRBJ1-3	TGCGCCAGCAGCCCCGGGACAACTTCTGGAAACACCATATATTTT	CASSPGTTSGNTIYF
NA	NA	TRBV5-1	TRBJ2-7	TGCGCCAGCAGCCCAGAACCCGCTTCTGGCTACGAGCAGTACTTC	CASSPEPASGYEQYF
NA	few	TRBV7-9	TRBJ2-4	TGTGCCAGCAGCTTATCACAGGGCGCTACAAACATTCAGTACTTC	CASSLSQGATNIQYF
TRBD2	NA	TRBV5-1	TRBJ2-3	TGCGCCAGCAGCCCTCCCCAGGGGCGGGAGGGTGAAGATACGCAGTATTTT	CASSPPQGREGEDTQYF
TRBD1	NA	TRBV27	TRBJ1-5	TGTGCCACCTGGACAGGGGGTTTCAATCAGCCCCAGCATTTT	CATWTGGFNQPQHF
NA	NA	TRBV11-2	TRBJ2-1	TGTGCCAGCAGCTTAGGGGCTAGCTCCTCCTACAATGAGCAGTTCTTC	CASSLGASSSYNEQFF
NA	NA	TRBV9	TRBJ1-1	TGTGCCAGCAGCTTCACAGGGCGTGGCACTGAAGCTTTCTTT	CASSFTGRGTEAFF
NA	NA	TRBV30	TRBJ2-7	TGTGCCTGGAGCTCCTCAGGGGAAGGGGAGCAGTACTTC	CAWSSSGEGEQYF
NA	NA	TRBV5-5	TRBJ2-7	TGTGCCAGCAGCTTCTACTCCTACGAGCAGTACTTC	CASSFYSYEQYF
TRBD1	NA	TRBV27	TRBJ2-1	TGTGCCAGCAGTCCTAGGGGACAGGAAAAGTACAATGAGCAGTTCTTC	CASSPRGQEKYNEQFF
NA	NA	TRBV7-3	TRBJ2-5	TGTGCCAGCAGCCCCACAGGGCCCCCAGAGACCCAGTACTTC	CASSPTGPPETQYF
NA	NA	TRBV6-1	TRBJ2-4	TGTGCCAGCAGTGGAATTCGGAGGGCTAGACTAGCCAAAAACATTCAGTACTTC	CASSGIRRARLAKNIQYF
NA	NA	TRBV9	TRBJ2-7	TGTGCCAGCAGCGTAGGCCAGGGGTCCCACGAGCAGTACTTC	CASSVGQGSHEQYF
TRBD1	once	TRBV7-9	TRBJ1-2	TGTGCCAGCAGCCCCTGGACAGGGAAAGGAGATGGCTACACCTTC	CASSPWTGKGDGYTF
NA	NA	TRBV4-1	TRBJ2-3	TGCGCCAGCAGCCGTCGGGGGGATACGCAGTATTTT	CASSRRGDTQYF
NA	once	TRBV12-5	TRBJ2-3	TGTGCTAGTGGTTCTGGCGGGGTTCTCTCTAGCACAGATACGCAGTATTTT	CASGSGGVLSSTDTQYF
NA	NA	TRBV27	TRBJ2-7	TGTGCCAGCAGTTTTCGTCCAGCCTACGAGCAGTACTTC	CASSFRPAYEQYF
TRBD2	NA	TRBV11-2	TRBJ2-2	TGTGCCAGCAGCTTAGTCCCTAGCGGGAGGAACACCGGGGAGCTGTTTTTT	CASSLVPSGRNTGELFF
TRBD1	NA	TRBV5-1	TRBJ2-2	TGCGCCAGCAGCAGGGGGTGGACAGGGAACACCGGGGAGCTGTTTTTT	CASSRGWTGNTGELFF
NA	NA	TRBV12-5	TRBJ1-4	TGTGCTAGTGGTTTGGTAATACAGTCTAATGAAAAACTGTTTTTT	CASGLVIQSNEKLFF
NA	NA	TRBV21-1	TRBJ1-1	TGTGCCAGCAGCAAGTATTACAAGAACACTGAAGCTTTCTTT	CASSKYYKNTEAFF
TRBD1	NA	TRBV5-4	TRBJ1-6	TGTGCCAGCACCCCGGACAGGGGGCTTTCACCCCTCCACTTT	CASTPDRGLSPLHF
NA	NA	TRBV19	TRBJ2-3	TGTGCCAGCCAGCGGGACAGGAGCACAGATACGCAGTATTTT	CASQRDRSTDTQYF
TRBD1	NA	TRBV28	TRBJ2-1	TGTGCCAGCTACGGGACAGTTAACAATGAGCAGTTCTTC	CASYGTVNNEQFF
TRBD1	NA	TRBV7-9	TRBJ1-1	TGTGCCAGCCACAGGGGACTTTCGATGAACACTGAAGCTTTCTTT	CASHRGLSMNTEAFF
TRBD2	NA	TRBV5-6	TRBJ2-7	TGTGCCAGCAGCTTCCGGACTAGCGGGATCGACGAGCAGTACTTC	CASSFRTSGIDEQYF
NA	NA	TRBV25-1	TRBJ2-3	TGTGCCAGTACCCAGCTCAGGGGAGATACGCAGTATTTT	CASTQLRGDTQYF
TRBD1	NA	TRBV30	TRBJ1-4	TGTGCCTGGGAGCGACAGGGAGTTGATGAAAAACTGTTTTTT	CAWERQGVDEKLFF
NA	NA	TRBV6-1	TRBJ2-7	TGTGCCAGCAGGCAAGACAGTTTCTACGAGCAGTACTTC	CASRQDSFYEQYF